The clone carrying this T cell receptor (beta chain) has ten or more counts. Its specificity is not known. This record belongs to a study of T-cell memory formation after mild COVID-19. TCRdb used MiXCR to reprocess the 5' RACE reads, holding one entry per CDR3 protein. The sample includes 280,000 or so distinct CDR3 sequences, around 8% seen only once; the top ten take about 22%. Regarding the study as a whole: The authors left the SARS-CoV-2 specificity of second-wave clones peaking on day 37 unconfirmed.

Trimming shortened V by 2 bases and J by 7 bases, and 6 bases separated the two germline ends. This CDR3 spans 12 amino acids. CDR1 is SGHTA and CDR2 is FQGNSA in the germline V gene. This chain uses TRBV7-2 with TRBJ2-1; tentatively, D is TRBD1 (6 bases). This TCR derives from a man between 18 and 35 years old who had mild COVID-19 (a few samples of this study predate the infection). Cell type and time point are not known. The material sequenced was PBMCs or a T cell subset sorted from them (not recorded which). Here the CDR3 reads CASSLRGNEQFF. CDR3 nucleotides: TGTGCCAGCAGCTTAAGGGGGAATGAGCAGTTCTTC.